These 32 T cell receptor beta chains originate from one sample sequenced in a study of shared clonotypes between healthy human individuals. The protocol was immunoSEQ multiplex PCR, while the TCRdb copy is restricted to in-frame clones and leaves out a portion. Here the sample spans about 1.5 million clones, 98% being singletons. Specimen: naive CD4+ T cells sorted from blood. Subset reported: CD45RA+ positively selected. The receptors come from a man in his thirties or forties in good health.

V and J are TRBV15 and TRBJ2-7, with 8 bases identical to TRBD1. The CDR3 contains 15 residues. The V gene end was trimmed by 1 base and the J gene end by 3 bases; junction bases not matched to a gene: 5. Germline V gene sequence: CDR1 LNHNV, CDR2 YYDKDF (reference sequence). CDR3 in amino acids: CATSRARQGIYEQYF. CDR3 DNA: TGTGCCACCAGCAGAGCACGACAGGGGATCTACGAGCAGTACTTC.

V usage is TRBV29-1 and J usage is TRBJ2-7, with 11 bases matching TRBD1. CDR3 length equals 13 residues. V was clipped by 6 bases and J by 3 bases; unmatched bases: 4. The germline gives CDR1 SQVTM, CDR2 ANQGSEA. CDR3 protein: CSVGQGARYEQYF. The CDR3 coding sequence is TGCAGCGTCGGACAGGGGGCCCGCTACGAGCAGTACTTC.

CDR3 protein: CASSERLSTDTQYF. The CDR3 DNA sequence: TGTGCCAGCAGTGAAAGACTGAGCACAGATACGCAGTATTTT. The chain recombines TRBV2 with TRBJ2-3; D uncertain. CDR1 is SNHLY, CDR2 FYNNEI, per germline. The CDR3 totals 14 residues. V lost 2 bases, J lost 0 bases, and 6 bases lay in between.

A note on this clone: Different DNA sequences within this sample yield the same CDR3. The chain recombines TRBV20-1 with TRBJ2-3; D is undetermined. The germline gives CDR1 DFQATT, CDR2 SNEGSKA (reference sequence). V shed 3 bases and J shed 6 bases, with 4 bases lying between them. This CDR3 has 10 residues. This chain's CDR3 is CSARLDTQYF. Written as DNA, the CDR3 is TGCAGTGCTAGGCTGGATACGCAGTATTTT.

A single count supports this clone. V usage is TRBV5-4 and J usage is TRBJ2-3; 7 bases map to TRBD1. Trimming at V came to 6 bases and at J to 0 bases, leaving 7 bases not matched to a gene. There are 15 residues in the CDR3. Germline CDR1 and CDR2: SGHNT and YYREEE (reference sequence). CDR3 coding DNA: TGTGCCAGCACCCCCCGGACAGGAAGCACAGATACGCAGTATTTT. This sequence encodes CASTPRTGSTDTQYF.

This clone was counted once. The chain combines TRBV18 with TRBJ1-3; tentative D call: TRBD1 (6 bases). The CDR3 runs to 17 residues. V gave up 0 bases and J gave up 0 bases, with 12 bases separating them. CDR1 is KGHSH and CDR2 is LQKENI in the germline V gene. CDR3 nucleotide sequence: TGTGCCAGCTCACCACCGATTGGACAGCGCTCTGGAAACACCATATATTTT. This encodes CASSPPIGQRSGNTIYF.

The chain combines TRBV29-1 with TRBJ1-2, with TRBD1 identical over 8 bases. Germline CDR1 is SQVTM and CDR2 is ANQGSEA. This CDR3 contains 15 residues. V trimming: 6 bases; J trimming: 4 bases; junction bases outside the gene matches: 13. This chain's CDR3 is CSVWQGAFNSYGYTF. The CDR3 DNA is TGCAGCGTCTGGCAGGGGGCGTTCAATTCCTATGGCTACACCTTC.

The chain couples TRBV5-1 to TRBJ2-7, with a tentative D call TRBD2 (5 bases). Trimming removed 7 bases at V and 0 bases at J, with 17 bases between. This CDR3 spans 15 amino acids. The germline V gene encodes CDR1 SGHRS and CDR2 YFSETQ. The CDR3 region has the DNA TGCGCCAGCTGGTCGGGGTTTGGCGACTCCTACGAGCAGTACTTC. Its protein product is CASWSGFGDSYEQYF.

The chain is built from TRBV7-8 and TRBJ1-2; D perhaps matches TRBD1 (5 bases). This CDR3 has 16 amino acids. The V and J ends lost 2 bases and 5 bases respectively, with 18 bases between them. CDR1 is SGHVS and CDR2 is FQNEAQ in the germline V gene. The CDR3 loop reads CASSLSDLTDFYGYTF. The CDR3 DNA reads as TGTGCCAGCAGCTTATCAGATTTGACAGACTTTTATGGCTACACCTTC. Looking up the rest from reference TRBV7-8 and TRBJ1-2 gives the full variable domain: GAGVSQSPRYKVAKRGQDVALRCDPISGHVSLFWYQQALGQGPEFLTYFQNEAQLDKSGLPSDRFFAERPEGSVSTLKIQRTQQEDSAVYLCASSLSDLTDFYGYTFGSGTRLTVV.

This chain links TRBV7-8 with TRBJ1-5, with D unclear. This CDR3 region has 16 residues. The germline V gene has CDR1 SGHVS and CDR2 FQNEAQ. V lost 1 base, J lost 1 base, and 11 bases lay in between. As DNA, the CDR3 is TGTGCCAGCAGCTTAGTATCCGCTATGAGCAATCAGCCCCAGCATTTT. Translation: CASSLVSAMSNQPQHF.

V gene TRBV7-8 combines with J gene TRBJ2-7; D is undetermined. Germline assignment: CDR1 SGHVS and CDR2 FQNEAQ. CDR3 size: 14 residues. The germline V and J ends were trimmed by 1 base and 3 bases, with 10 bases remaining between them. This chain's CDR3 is CASSLGVSGYEQYF. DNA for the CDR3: TGTGCCAGCAGCTTAGGGGTGTCGGGCTACGAGCAGTACTTC.

The CDR3 region is CASSSRGRTEAFF. CDR3 nucleotide sequence: TGTGCCAGCAGTAGCAGGGGAAGAACTGAAGCTTTCTTT. The chain carries TRBV28 and TRBJ1-1; possible D gene TRBD1, 6 bases. The CDR3 covers 13 residues. Trimming took 5 bases from V and 5 from J, leaving 12 bases between them. Looked up from germline, CDR1 is MDHEN and CDR2 is SYDVKM. Combining the CDR3 with reference TRBV28 and TRBJ1-1 gives the whole variable domain DVKVTQSSRYLVKRTGEKVFLECVQDMDHENMFWYRQDPGLGLRLIYFSYDVKMKEKGDIPEGYSVSREKKERFSLILESASTNQTSMYLCASSSRGRTEAFFGQGTRLTVV.

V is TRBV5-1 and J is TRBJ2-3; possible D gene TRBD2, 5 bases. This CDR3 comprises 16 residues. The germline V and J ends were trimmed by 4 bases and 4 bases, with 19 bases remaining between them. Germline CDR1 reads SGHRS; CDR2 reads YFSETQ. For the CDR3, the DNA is TGCGCCAGCAGCCCGGGGAGTGGGATGGGTCCAGATACGCAGTATTTT. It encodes CASSPGSGMGPDTQYF.

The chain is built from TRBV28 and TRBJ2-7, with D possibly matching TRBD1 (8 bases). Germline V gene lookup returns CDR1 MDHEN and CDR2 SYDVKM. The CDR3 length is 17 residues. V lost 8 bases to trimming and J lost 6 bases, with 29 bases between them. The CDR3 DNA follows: TGTGCCAGCCGGGGACAGGCCCGTGGCGGGAGTGTGGGCGAGCAGTACTTC. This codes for CASRGQARGGSVGEQYF. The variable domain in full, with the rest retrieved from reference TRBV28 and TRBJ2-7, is DVKVTQSSRYLVKRTGEKVFLECVQDMDHENMFWYRQDPGLGLRLIYFSYDVKMKEKGDIPEGYSVSREKKERFSLILESASTNQTSMYLCASRGQARGGSVGEQYFGPGTRLTVT.

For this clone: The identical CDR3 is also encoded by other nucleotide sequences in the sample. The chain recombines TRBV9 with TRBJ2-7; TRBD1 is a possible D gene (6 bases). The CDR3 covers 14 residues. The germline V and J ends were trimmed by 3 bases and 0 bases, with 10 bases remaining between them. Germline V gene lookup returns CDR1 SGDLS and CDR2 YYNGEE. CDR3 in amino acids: CASSAGTTSYEQYF. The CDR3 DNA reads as TGTGCCAGCAGCGCCGGGACAACCTCCTACGAGCAGTACTTC.

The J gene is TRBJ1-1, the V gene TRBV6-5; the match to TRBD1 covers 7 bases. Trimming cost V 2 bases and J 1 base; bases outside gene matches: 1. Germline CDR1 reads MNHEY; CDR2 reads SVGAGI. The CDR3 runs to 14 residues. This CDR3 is CASSYGTENTEAFF. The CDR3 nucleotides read TGTGCCAGCAGTTACGGGACAGAGAACACTGAAGCTTTCTTT.

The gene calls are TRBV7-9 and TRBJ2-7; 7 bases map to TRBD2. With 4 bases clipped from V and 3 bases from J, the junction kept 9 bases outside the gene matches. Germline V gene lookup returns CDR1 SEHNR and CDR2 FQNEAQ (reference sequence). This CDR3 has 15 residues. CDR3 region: CASSSGRGTGYEQYF. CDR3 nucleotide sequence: TGTGCCAGCAGCTCCGGGCGGGGGACGGGCTACGAGCAGTACTTC. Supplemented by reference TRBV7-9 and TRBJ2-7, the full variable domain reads DTGVSQNPRHKITKRGQNVTFRCDPISEHNRLYWYRQTLGQGPEFLTYFQNEAQLEKSRLLSDRFSAERPKGSFSTLEIQRTEQGDSAMYLCASSSGRGTGYEQYFGPGTRLTVT.

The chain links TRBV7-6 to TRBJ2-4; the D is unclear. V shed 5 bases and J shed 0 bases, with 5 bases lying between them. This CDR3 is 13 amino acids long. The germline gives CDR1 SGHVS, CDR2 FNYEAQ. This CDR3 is CASSVTAKNIQYF. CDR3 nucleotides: TGTGCCAGCAGCGTAACAGCCAAAAACATTCAGTACTTC.

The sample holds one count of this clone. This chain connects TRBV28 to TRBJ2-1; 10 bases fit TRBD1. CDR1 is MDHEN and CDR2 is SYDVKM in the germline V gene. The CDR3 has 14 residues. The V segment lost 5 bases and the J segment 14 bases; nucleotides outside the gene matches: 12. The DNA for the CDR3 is TGTGCCAGCAGTCCCCCTATAGTGGACAGGGGGGAGTTCTTC. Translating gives CASSPPIVDRGEFF.

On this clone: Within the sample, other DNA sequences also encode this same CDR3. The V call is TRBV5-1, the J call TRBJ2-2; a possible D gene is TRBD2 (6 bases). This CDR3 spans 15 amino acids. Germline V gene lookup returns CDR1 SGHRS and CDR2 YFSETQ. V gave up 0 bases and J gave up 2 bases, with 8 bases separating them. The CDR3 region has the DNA TGCGCCAGCAGCTTGGGCGGGACTAACACCGGGGAGCTGTTTTTT. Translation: CASSLGGTNTGELFF.

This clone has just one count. The CDR3 DNA follows: TGCGCCAGCAGCCTTACTAGCGGGGGGAGCTCCTACAATGAGCAGTTCTTC. This translates into CASSLTSGGSSYNEQFF. V and J are TRBV5-1 and TRBJ2-1; 12 bases are a match to TRBD2. V trimming: 4 bases; J trimming: 0 bases; junction bases outside the gene matches: 5. Germline V CDR1 and CDR2: SGHRS, YFSETQ. This CDR3 has 17 residues.

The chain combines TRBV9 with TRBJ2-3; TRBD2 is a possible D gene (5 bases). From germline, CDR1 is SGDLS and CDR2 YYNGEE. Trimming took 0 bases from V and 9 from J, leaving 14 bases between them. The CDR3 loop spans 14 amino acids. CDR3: CASSVEARTGTQYF. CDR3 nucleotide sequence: TGTGCCAGCAGCGTAGAGGCTAGAACGGGAACGCAGTATTTT.

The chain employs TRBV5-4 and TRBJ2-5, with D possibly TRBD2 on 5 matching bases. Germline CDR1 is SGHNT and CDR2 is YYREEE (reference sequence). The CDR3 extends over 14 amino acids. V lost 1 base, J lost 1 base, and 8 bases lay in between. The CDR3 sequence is CASSLTSPQETQYF. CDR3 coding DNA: TGTGCCAGCAGCTTGACTAGTCCCCAAGAGACCCAGTACTTC.

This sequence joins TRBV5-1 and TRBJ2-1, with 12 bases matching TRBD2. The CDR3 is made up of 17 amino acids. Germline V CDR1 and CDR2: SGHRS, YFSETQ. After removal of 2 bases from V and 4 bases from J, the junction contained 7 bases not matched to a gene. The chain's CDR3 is CASSFPSGRAEYNEQFF. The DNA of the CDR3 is TGCGCCAGCAGCTTCCCTAGCGGGAGGGCCGAATACAATGAGCAGTTCTTC.

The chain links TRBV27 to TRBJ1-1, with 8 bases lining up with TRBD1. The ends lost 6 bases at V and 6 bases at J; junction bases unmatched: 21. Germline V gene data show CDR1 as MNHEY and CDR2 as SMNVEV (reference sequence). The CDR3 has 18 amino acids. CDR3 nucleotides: TGTGCCAGCAGCTTCCGAACAGGGGGAATCTGGAACGGCTCTGAAGCTTTCTTT. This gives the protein CASSFRTGGIWNGSEAFF.

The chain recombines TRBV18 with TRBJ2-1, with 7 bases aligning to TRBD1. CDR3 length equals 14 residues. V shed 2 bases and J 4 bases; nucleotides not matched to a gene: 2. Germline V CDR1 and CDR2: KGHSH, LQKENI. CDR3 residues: CASSPWGQYNEQFF. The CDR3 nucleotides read TGTGCCAGCTCACCATGGGGACAGTACAATGAGCAGTTCTTC.

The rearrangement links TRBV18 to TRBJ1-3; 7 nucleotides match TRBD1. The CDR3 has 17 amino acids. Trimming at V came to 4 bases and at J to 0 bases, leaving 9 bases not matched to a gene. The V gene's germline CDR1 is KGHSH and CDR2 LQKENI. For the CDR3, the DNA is TGTGCCAGCTCACGACAGGGACCCATACTCTCTGGAAACACCATATATTTT. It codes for CASSRQGPILSGNTIYF.

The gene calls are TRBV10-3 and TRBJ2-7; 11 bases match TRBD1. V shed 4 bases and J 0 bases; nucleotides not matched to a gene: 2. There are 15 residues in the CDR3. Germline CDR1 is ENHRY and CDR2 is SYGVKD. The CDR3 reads CAISGGQGASYEQYF. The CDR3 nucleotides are TGTGCCATCAGTGGTGGACAGGGGGCCTCCTACGAGCAGTACTTC.

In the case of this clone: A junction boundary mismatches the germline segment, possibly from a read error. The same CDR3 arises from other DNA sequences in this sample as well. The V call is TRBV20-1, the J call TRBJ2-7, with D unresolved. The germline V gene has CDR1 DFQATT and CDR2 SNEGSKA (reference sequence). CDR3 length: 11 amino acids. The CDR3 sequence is CSAGDSYEQYF. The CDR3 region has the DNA TGCAGTGCTGGAGACTCCTACGAGCAGTACTTC.

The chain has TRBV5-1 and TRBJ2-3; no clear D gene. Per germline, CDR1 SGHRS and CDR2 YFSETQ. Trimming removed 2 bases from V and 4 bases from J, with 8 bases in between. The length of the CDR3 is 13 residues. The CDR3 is CASSFASADTQYF. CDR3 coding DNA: TGCGCCAGCAGCTTCGCGTCAGCAGATACGCAGTATTTT.

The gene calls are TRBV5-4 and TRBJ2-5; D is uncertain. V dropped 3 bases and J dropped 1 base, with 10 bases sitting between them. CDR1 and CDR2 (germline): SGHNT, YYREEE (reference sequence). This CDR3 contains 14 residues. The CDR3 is CASSSPGPQETQYF. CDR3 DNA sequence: TGTGCCAGCAGCTCCCCAGGCCCCCAAGAGACCCAGTACTTC.

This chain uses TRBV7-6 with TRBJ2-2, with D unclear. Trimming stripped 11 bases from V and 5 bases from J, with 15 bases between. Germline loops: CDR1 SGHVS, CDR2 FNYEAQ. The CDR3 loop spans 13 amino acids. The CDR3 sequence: CARRPLKTGELFF. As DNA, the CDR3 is TGTGCCCGACGTCCTCTTAAAACCGGGGAGCTGTTTTTT. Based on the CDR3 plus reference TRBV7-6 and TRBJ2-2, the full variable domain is GAGVSQSPRYKVTKRGQDVALRCDPISGHVSLYWYRQALGQGPEFLTYFNYEAQQDKSGLPNDRFSAERPEGSISTLTIQRTEQRDSAMYRCARRPLKTGELFFGEGSRLTVL.